This T cell receptor beta chain was captured in a study of CD8+ T cells in alopecia areata. Reverse transcription of extracted RNA yielded cDNA, which provided the sequencing template. Method: immunoSEQ multiplex PCR; TCRdb's copy keeps in-frame clones and lacks some. The sample holds fewer than 200,000 clones, 58% seen once. Study observations and caveats: Many expanded lesional clones persisted in scalp and blood during tofacitinib.

As to treatment: oral pan-JAK inhibitor, 5-10 mg twice daily. Comment on this clone: Its antigen is not identified.

Germline V CDR1 and CDR2: SGHRS, YFSETQ. The CDR3 sequence is 13 residues long. The V end was cut by 0 bases, the J end by 7 bases, with 10 bases between. This specimen consisted of CD4+ T cells sorted from blood, obtained at approximately week 55, from a patient treated with tofacitinib. The clonotype originates from a human donor with alopecia areata. The V gene is TRBV5-1, the J gene TRBJ2-5, with D maybe TRBD2 (5 bases). The CDR3 loop reads CASSLAGEGTQYF. The CDR3 DNA follows: TGCGCCAGCAGCTTGGCGGGCGAGGGGACCCAGTACTTC.